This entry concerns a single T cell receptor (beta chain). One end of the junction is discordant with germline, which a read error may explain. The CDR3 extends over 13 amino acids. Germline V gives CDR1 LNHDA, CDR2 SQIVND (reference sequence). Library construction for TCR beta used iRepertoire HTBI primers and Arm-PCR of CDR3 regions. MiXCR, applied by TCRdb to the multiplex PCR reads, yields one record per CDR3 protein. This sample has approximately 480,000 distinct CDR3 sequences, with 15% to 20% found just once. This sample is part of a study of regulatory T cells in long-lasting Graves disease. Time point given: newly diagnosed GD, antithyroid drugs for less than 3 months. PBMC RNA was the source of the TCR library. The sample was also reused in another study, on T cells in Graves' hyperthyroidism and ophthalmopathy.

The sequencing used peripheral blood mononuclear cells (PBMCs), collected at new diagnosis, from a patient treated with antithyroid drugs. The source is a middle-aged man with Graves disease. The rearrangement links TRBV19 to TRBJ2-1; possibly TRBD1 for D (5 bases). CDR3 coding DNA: TGTGCCAGTACAGGGTTTTCACACAATGAGCAGCTCTTC. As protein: CASTGFSHNEQLF.